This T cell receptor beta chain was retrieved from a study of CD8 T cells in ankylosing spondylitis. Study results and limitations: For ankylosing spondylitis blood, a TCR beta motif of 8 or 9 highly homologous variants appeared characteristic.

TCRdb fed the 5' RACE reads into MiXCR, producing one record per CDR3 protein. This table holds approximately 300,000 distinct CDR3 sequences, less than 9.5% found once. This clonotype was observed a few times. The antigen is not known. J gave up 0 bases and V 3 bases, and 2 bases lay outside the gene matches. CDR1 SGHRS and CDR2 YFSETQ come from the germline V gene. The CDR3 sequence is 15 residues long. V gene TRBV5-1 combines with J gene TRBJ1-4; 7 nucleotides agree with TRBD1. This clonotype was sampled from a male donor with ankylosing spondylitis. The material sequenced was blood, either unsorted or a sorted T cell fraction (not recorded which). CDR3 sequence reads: CASSWDRSTNEKLFF. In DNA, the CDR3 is TGCGCCAGCAGCTGGGACAGATCAACTAATGAAAAACTGTTTTTT.